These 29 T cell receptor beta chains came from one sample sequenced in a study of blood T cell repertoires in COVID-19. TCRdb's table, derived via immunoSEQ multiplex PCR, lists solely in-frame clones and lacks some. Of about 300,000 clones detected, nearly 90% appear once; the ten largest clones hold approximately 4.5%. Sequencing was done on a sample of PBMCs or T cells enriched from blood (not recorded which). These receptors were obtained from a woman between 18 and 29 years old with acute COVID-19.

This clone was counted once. CDR3: CASSWGPDTEAFF. The CDR3 DNA follows: TGTGCCAGCAGTTGGGGGCCCGACACTGAAGCTTTCTTT. The chain uses TRBV28 and TRBJ1-1, with TRBD1 as a possible D gene (6 bases). The V end was cut by 4 bases, the J end by 3 bases, with 9 bases between. CDR1 is MDHEN and CDR2 is SYDVKM in the germline V gene. This CDR3 has 13 residues.

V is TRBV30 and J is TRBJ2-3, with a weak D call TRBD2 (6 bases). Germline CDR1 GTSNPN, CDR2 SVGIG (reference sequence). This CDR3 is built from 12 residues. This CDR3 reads CTGRGPTDTQYF. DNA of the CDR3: TGTACTGGGCGGGGACCCACAGATACGCAGTATTTT.

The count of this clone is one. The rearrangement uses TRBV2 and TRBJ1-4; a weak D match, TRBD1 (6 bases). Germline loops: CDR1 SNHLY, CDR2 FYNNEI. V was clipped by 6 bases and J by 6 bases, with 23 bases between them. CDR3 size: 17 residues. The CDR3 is CASRAIQLQGMDEKLFF. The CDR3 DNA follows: TGTGCCAGCAGGGCAATTCAACTACAGGGAATGGATGAAAAACTGTTTTTT.

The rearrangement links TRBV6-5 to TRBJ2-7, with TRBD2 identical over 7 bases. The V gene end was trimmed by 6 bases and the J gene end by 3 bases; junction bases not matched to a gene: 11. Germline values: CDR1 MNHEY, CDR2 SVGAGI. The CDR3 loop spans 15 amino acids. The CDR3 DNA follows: TGTGCCAGCAGCGGAGGACTAGTTAAGATCTACGAGCAGTACTTC. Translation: CASSGGLVKIYEQYF.

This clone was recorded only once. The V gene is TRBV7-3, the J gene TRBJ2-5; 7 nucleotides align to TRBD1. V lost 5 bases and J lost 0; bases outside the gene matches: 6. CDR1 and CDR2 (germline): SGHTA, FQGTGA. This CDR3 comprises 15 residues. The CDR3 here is CASSPTDRDQETQYF. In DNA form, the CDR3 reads TGTGCCAGCAGCCCCACAGACAGGGACCAAGAGACCCAGTACTTC.

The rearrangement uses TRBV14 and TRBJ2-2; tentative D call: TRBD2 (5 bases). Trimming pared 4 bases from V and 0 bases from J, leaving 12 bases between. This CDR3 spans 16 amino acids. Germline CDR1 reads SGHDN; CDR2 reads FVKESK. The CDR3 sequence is CASSRAGGTNTGELFF. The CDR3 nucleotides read TGTGCCAGCAGCCGGGCCGGAGGAACGAACACCGGGGAGCTGTTTTTT.

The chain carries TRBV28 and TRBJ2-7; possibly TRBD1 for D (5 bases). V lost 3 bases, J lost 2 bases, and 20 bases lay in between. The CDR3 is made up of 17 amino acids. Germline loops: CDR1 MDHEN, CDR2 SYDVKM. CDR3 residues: CASSFTLRALGAYEQYF. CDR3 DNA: TGTGCCAGCAGTTTTACGCTCAGGGCTCTTGGGGCCTACGAGCAGTACTTC.

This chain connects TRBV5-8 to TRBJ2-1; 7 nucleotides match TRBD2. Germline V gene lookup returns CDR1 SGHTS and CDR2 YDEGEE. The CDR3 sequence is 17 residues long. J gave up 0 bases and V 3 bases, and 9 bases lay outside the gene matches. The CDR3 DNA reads TGTGCCAGCAGCTACGGGGGGAGGGCAAGCTCCTACAATGAGCAGTTCTTC. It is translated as CASSYGGRASSYNEQFF.

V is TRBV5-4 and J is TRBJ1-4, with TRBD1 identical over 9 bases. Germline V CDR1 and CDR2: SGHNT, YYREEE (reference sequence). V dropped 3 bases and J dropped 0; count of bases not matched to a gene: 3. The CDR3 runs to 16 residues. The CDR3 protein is CASSWGQGATNEKLFF. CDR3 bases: TGTGCCAGCAGCTGGGGACAGGGCGCAACTAATGAAAAACTGTTTTTT.

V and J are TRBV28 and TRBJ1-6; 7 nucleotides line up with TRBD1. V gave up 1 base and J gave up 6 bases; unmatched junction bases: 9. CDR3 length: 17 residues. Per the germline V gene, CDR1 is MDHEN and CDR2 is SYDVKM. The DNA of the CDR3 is TGTGCCAGCAGTTTATCTCGGGACAGAACCTTTAATTCACCCCTCCACTTT. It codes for CASSLSRDRTFNSPLHF.

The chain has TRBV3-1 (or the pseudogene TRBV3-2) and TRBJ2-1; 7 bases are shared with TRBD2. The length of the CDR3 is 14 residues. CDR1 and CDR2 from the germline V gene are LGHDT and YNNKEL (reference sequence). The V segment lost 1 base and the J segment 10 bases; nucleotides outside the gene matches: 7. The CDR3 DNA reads TGTGCCAGCAGCCAAGGCGAGCGGGACGAAGAGCAGTTCTTC. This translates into CASSQGERDEEQFF.

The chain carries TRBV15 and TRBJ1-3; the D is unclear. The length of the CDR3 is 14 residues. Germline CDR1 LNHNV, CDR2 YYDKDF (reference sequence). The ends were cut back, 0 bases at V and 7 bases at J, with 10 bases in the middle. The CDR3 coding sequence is TGTGCCACCAGCAGAGATAGTTCGGGGAACACCATATATTTT. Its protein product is CATSRDSSGNTIYF. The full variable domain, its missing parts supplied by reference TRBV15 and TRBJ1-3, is DAMVIQNPRYQVTQFGKPVTLSCSQTLNHNVMYWYQQKSSQAPKLLFHYYDKDFNNEADTPDNFQSRRPNTSFCFLDIRSPGLGDTAMYLCATSRDSSGNTIYFGEGSWLTVV.

CDR3 sequence reads: CASSLRRQTGQDRYEQFF. CDR3 nucleotides: TGTGCCAGCAGCCTAAGACGGCAGACAGGGCAAGATCGCTATGAGCAGTTCTTC. The J gene is TRBJ2-1, the V gene TRBV7-3; 7 nucleotides align to TRBD1. This CDR3 has 18 amino acids. J gave up 8 bases and V 5 bases, and 21 bases lay outside the gene matches. CDR1 and CDR2 from the germline V gene are SGHTA and FQGTGA.

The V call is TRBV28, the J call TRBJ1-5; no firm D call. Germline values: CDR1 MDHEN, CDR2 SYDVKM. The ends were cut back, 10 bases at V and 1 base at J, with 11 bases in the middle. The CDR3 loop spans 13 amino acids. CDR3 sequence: CATASGSNQPQHF. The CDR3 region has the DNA TGTGCCACTGCATCCGGGAGCAATCAGCCCCAGCATTTT.

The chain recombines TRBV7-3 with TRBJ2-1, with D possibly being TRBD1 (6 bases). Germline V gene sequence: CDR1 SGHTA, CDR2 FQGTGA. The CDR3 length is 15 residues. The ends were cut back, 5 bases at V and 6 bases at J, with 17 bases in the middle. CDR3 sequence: CASSDRSKGGNEQFF. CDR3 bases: TGTGCCAGCAGCGATCGGAGTAAAGGGGGCAATGAGCAGTTCTTC.

The CDR3 DNA reads TGTGCCAGCAGTTTCGCGACAGGGCCTCAGCCCCAGCATTTT. It translates to CASSFATGPQPQHF. This sequence joins TRBV28 and TRBJ1-5, with 7 bases identical to TRBD1. With V trimmed by 3 bases and J by 6 bases, 5 bases remained unmatched. The CDR3 is 14 amino acids. Germline CDR1 and CDR2: MDHEN and SYDVKM.

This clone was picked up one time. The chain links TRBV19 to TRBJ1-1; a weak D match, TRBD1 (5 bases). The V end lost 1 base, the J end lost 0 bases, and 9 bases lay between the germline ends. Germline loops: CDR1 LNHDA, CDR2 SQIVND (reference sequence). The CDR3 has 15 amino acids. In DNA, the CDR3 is TGTGCCAGTAGTATAGTGGCAGGGTTGAACACTGAAGCTTTCTTT. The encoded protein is CASSIVAGLNTEAFF.

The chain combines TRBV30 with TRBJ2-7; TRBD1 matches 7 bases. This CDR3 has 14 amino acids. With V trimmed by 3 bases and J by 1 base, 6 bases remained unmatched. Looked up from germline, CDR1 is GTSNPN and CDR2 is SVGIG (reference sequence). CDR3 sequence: CAWRLDRTSYEQYF. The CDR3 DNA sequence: TGTGCCTGGAGGTTGGACAGGACTTCCTACGAGCAGTACTTC.

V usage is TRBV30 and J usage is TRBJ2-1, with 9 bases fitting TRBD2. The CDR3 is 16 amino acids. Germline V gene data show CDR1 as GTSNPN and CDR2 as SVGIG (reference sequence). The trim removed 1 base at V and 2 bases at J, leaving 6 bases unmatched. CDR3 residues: CAWSGRGGRAYNEQFF. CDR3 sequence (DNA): TGTGCCTGGAGTGGACGAGGCGGGAGGGCCTACAATGAGCAGTTCTTC.

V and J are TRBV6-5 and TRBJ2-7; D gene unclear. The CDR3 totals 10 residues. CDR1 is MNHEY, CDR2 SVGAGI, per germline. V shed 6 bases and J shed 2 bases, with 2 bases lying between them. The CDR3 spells CASSTYEQYF. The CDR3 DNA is TGTGCCAGCAGCACCTACGAGCAGTACTTC.

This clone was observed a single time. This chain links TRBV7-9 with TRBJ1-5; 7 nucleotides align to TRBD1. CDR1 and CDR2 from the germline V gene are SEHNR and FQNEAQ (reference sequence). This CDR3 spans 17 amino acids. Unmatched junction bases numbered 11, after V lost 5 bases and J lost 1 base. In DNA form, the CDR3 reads TGTGCCAGCAGCAATAGCTGGGGACAGCTAAGCAATCAGCCCCAGCATTTT. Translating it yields CASSNSWGQLSNQPQHF.

The CDR3, as DNA: TGTGCCAGCAGCCAGGCAGTTAACTATGGCTACACCTTC. Protein sequence: CASSQAVNYGYTF. The chain uses TRBV27 and TRBJ1-2; D gene unclear. Between the trimmed V and J ends, which lost 6 bases and 1 base, there was a span of 9 bases. Germline CDR1 is MNHEY and CDR2 is SMNVEV (reference sequence). The CDR3 consists of 13 residues.

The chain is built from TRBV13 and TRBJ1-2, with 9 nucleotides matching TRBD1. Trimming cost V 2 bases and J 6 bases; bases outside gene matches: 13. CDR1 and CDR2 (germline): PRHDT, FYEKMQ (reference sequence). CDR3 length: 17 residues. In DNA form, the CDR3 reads TGTGCCAGCAGCTTAATAACAGGGGGCTTCCCCTATAATGGCTACACCTTC. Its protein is CASSLITGGFPYNGYTF.

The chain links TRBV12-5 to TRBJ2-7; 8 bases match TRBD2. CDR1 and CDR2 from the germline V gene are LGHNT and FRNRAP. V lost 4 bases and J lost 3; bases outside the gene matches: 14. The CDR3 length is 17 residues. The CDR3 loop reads CASGWNARAGGSYEQYF. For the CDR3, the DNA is TGTGCTAGTGGTTGGAATGCGAGGGCGGGAGGCAGCTACGAGCAGTACTTC.

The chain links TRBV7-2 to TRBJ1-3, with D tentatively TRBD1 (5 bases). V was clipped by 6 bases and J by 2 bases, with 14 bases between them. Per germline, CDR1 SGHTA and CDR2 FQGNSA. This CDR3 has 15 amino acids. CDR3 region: CASSFAQGAGNTIYF. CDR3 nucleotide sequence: TGTGCCAGCAGTTTTGCCCAGGGTGCTGGAAACACCATATATTTT.

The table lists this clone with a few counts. CDR3 sequence (DNA): TGTGCCAGCAGTTTGAACAGGGGGCCCCCCCTCCACTTT. This encodes CASSLNRGPPLHF. V is TRBV12-3 or TRBV12-4 and J is TRBJ1-6, with TRBD1 matching over 9 bases. V was pared by 3 bases and J by 13 bases, with 4 bases of the junction left unmatched. CDR3 length equals 13 residues.

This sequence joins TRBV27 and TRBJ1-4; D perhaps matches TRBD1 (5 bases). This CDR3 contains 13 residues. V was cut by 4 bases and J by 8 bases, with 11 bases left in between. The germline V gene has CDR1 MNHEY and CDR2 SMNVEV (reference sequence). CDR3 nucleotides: TGTGCCAGCAGTTCCAGGGTTAGGGAAAAACTGTTTTTT. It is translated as CASSSRVREKLFF. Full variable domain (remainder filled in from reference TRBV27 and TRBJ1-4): EAQVTQNPRYLITVTGKKLTVTCSQNMNHEYMSWYRQDPGLGLRQIYYSMNVEVTDKGDVPEGYKVSRKEKRNFPLILESPSPNQTSLYFCASSSRVREKLFFGSGTQLSVL.

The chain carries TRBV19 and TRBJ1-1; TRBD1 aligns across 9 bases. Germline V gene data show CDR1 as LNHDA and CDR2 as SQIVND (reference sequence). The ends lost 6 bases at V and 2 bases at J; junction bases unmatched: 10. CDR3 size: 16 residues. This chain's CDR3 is CASSTGTGTLNTEAFF. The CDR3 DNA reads TGTGCCAGTAGCACCGGGACAGGGACACTAAACACTGAAGCTTTCTTT.

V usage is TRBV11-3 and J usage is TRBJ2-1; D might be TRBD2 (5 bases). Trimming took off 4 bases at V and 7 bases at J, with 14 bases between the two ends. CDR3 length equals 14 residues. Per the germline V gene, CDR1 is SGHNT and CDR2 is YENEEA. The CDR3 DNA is TGTGCCAGCAGCTACGGAGGAGCTAGGAATGAGCAGTTCTTC. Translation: CASSYGGARNEQFF.